The 31 T cell receptor beta chains below come from one sample, sequenced in a study of regulatory T cells in long-lasting Graves disease. The time point denotes: newly diagnosed GD, antithyroid drugs for less than 3 months. PBMC-extracted RNA yielded the TCR library. Combining iRepertoire HTBI primers with Arm-PCR of CDR3 regions, the authors built TCR beta libraries. TCRdb reprocessed the multiplex PCR reads with MiXCR, giving one entry per CDR3 protein. The top ten clones hold around 20% of a sample with 360,000 or so distinct CDR3 sequences, around 15% of them seen once. This sample also appeared in a second study, on T cells in Graves' hyperthyroidism and ophthalmopathy.

The sample here was peripheral blood mononuclear cells (PBMCs), taken at new diagnosis, from a patient treated with antithyroid drugs. Receptors originate from a woman under 30 with Graves disease.

This clonotype was observed a few times. This chain joins TRBV7-9 and TRBJ2-4, with D maybe TRBD2 (7 bases). Germline V gene data show CDR1 as SEHNR and CDR2 as FQNEAQ (reference sequence). This CDR3 is built from 14 residues. V was cut by 5 bases and J by 8 bases, with 16 bases left in between. The CDR3 nucleotides read TGTGCCAGCAGCCCAAAAGGGGGGGTGTACATTCAGTACTTC. As protein: CASSPKGGVYIQYF.

This clonotype was observed a few times. J is TRBJ2-1 and V is TRBV4-2; D gene unclear. The CDR3 is 15 amino acids. V was shortened by 1 base and J by 5 bases, with 12 bases between the two germline ends. Germline CDR1 and CDR2: LGHNA and YNFKEQ. CDR3 in amino acids: CASSQVDGRNNEQFF. DNA for the CDR3: TGTGCCAGCAGCCAAGTGGACGGGCGGAACAATGAGCAGTTCTTC.

With respect to this clonotype: One end of the junction varies from germline; a read error may be responsible. V and J are TRBV10-1 and TRBJ1-1; 9 bases agree with TRBD1. The CDR3 loop spans 13 amino acids. Per the germline V gene, CDR1 is WNHNN and CDR2 is SYGVQD (reference sequence). CDR3 region: CVSSVGQGMRAFF. CDR3 coding DNA: TGCGTCAGCAGTGTCGGACAGGGGATGAGAGCTTTCTTT.

In regard to this clonotype: A much larger clone is a single base away; this may be a read error. The chain joins TRBV9 to TRBJ2-7; TRBD1 matches 9 bases. CDR1 and CDR2 (germline): SGDLS, YYNGEE. Germline trimming cut 2 bases from V and 3 bases from J; bases unmatched to any gene: 0. The CDR3 totals 13 residues. The chain's CDR3 is CASSVTGGYEQYF. Here the CDR3 DNA reads TGTGCCAGCAGCGTGACAGGGGGCTACGAGCAGTACTTC.

Only a few counts were recorded for this clonotype. The chain uses TRBV5-1 and TRBJ1-5, with 7 bases that match TRBD1. CDR3 length: 15 residues. V gave up 4 bases and J gave up 6 bases; unmatched junction bases: 10. Germline V gene lookup returns CDR1 SGHRS and CDR2 YFSETQ. CDR3 sequence (DNA): TGCGCCAGCAGCCAAACAGGGGCGGCGGGTCAGCCCCAGCATTTT. Protein sequence: CASSQTGAAGQPQHF.

This clonotype was counted at least ten times. The chain couples TRBV5-1 to TRBJ2-7, with 10 positions matching TRBD2. Germline V gene sequence: CDR1 SGHRS, CDR2 YFSETQ. V gave up 1 base and J gave up 2 bases; unmatched junction bases: 6. The CDR3 has 16 amino acids. The CDR3 loop is CASSLTTSGVPYEQYF. CDR3 DNA sequence: TGCGCCAGCAGCTTGACTACTAGCGGGGTCCCCTACGAGCAGTACTTC.

This clonotype has ten or more counts. This rearrangement joins TRBV27 to TRBJ1-1, with TRBD1 identical over 10 bases. Germline lookup yields CDR1 MNHEY and CDR2 SMNVEV (reference sequence). The junction had 5 bases not matched to a gene; V was cut back by 6 bases and J by 7 bases. The CDR3 runs to 13 residues. This CDR3 is CASRGTGESEAFF. The CDR3 region has the DNA TGTGCCAGCAGAGGGACAGGGGAAAGTGAAGCTTTCTTT.

This clonotype was observed a few times. The chain employs TRBV24-1 and TRBJ2-1; the D gene is possibly TRBD1 (5 bases). In germline, CDR1 is KGHDR, CDR2 SFDVKD. V gave up 4 bases and J gave up 5 bases, with 14 bases separating them. The length of the CDR3 is 15 residues. The CDR3 protein is CATSDYLGHNNEQFF. DNA for the CDR3: TGTGCCACCAGTGACTACCTAGGACACAACAATGAGCAGTTCTTC.

This clonotype has just a few counts. The chain recombines TRBV5-5 with TRBJ1-6; perhaps TRBD1 as D (5 bases). There are 15 residues in the CDR3. The V gene's germline CDR1 is SGHKS and CDR2 YYEKEE (reference sequence). V was pared by 0 bases and J by 7 bases, with 11 bases between. For the CDR3, the DNA is TGTGCCAGCAGCTTGGTTGCAGGGCCAAATTCACCCCTCCACTTT. This codes for CASSLVAGPNSPLHF.

The J gene is TRBJ2-3, the V gene TRBV18; D is possibly TRBD1 or TRBD2 (5 bases each). Deletions cut 0 bases from V and 8 bases from J, with 9 bases between. CDR3 length: 13 amino acids. Germline CDR1 is KGHSH and CDR2 is LQKENI. The CDR3 here is CASSPPTRGTQYF. CDR3 bases: TGTGCCAGCTCACCACCTACTAGGGGTACGCAGTATTTT.

This clonotype has ten or more counts. The chain employs TRBV12-3 or TRBV12-4 and TRBJ2-5; 7 nucleotides match TRBD2. Losses at the gene ends were 7 bases for V and 5 bases for J; bases not matched to a gene: 10. The CDR3 contains 14 residues. Here the CDR3 reads CASKNNGGGETQYF. DNA of the CDR3: TGTGCCAGCAAAAACAACGGGGGAGGGGAGACCCAGTACTTC.

This clonotype was seen a handful of times. V usage is TRBV12-3 or TRBV12-4 and J usage is TRBJ2-2, with 11 nucleotides matching TRBD2. With V trimmed by 5 bases and J by 6 bases, 5 bases remained unmatched. The length of the CDR3 is 15 residues. The CDR3 bases are TGTGCCAGCAGTGAACTAGCGGGAGTTCCCGGGGAGCTGTTTTTT. It encodes CASSELAGVPGELFF.

Comment on this clonotype: A much larger clone is a single base away; this may be a read error. The chain links TRBV6-1 to TRBJ2-7, with D possibly being TRBD1 or TRBD2 (7 bases each). The germline V gene has CDR1 MNHNS and CDR2 SASEGT. This CDR3 has 20 amino acids. The V gene lost 7 bases and the J gene lost 7 bases, with 38 bases spanning the gap. The CDR3 spells CASKYRGSGIWGGGEDEQYF. The DNA for the CDR3 is TGTGCCAGCAAGTACAGGGGTTCGGGTATTTGGGGGGGCGGAGAGGATGAGCAGTACTTC.

J is TRBJ1-1 and V is TRBV19; 7 bases align to TRBD1. Germline CDR1 reads LNHDA; CDR2 reads SQIVND (reference sequence). This CDR3 comprises 11 residues. Trimming at V came to 5 bases and at J to 10 bases, leaving 4 bases not matched to a gene. CDR3 loop: CASSLAGGAFF. CDR3 DNA: TGTGCCAGTAGTTTAGCAGGGGGAGCTTTCTTT.

This clonotype has a count of ten or more. This chain uses TRBV30 with TRBJ2-1; D ambiguous. Trimming removed 3 bases at V and 0 bases at J, with 6 bases between. This CDR3 contains 13 residues. CDR1 GTSNPN and CDR2 SVGIG come from the germline V gene (reference sequence). The CDR3 region is CAWSRSSYNEQFF. CDR3 in DNA: TGTGCCTGGAGCCGGAGCTCCTACAATGAGCAGTTCTTC.

This clonotype was seen many times. The chain employs TRBV30 and TRBJ1-1; TRBD1 is a possible D gene (5 bases). The germline gives CDR1 GTSNPN, CDR2 SVGIG (reference sequence). Trimming cost V 4 bases and J 5 bases, with 20 bases left between them. The CDR3 totals 15 residues. The CDR3 DNA reads TGTGCCTGGATTGACAGTGATCGATCGGGGACTGAAGCTTTCTTT. Its translation is CAWIDSDRSGTEAFF.

This clonotype was counted a few times. The chain combines TRBV4-1 with TRBJ1-1; D uncertain. Germline lookup yields CDR1 MGHRA and CDR2 YSYEKL. V shed 5 bases and J shed 0 bases, with 16 bases lying between them. This CDR3 spans 16 amino acids. The CDR3 nucleotides read TGCGCCAGCAGCAGAAGGGAGGCAGTGATGAACACTGAAGCTTTCTTT. Its translation is CASSRREAVMNTEAFF.

Ten or more counts support this clonotype. The chain employs TRBV6-2 or TRBV6-3 and TRBJ1-1; D is perhaps TRBD1 (5 bases). V gave up 4 bases and J gave up 4 bases, with 10 bases separating them. This CDR3 has 13 amino acids. The germline V gene has CDR1 MNHEY and CDR2 SVGEGT. CDR3 residues: CASSWGGGTEAFF. The CDR3 DNA reads TGTGCCAGCAGTTGGGGGGGTGGCACTGAAGCTTTCTTT.

In regard to this clonotype: One base away lies a much larger clone, so this may be a sequencing read error. The rearrangement links TRBV12-3 or TRBV12-4 to TRBJ1-5, with D possibly matching TRBD1 (5 bases). The CDR3 length is 15 residues. V was shortened by 6 bases and J by 5 bases, with 17 bases between the two germline ends. The CDR3 sequence is CASSSRDAPYQPQHF. The DNA for the CDR3 is TGTGCCAGCAGCAGCCGGGACGCCCCCTATCAGCCCCAGCATTTT.

This clonotype showed up just a few times. The chain uses TRBV25-1 and TRBJ2-1; D is ambiguous. CDR1 MGHDK and CDR2 SYGVNS come from the germline V gene. The germline V and J ends were trimmed by 7 bases and 13 bases, with 17 bases remaining between them. The CDR3 consists of 12 residues. The CDR3 DNA sequence: TGTGCCAGCAAGCTAGAGCCCAAACCCCAGTTCTTC. Protein product: CASKLEPKPQFF.

This clonotype was found many times. The chain combines TRBV28 with TRBJ2-5; maybe TRBD1 (7 bases). The CDR3 runs 13 residues. Germline V lookup: CDR1 MDHEN, CDR2 SYDVKM. V dropped 9 bases and J dropped 4 bases, with 15 bases sitting between them. The CDR3 loop reads CASRQGGGETQYF. The CDR3 region has the DNA TGTGCCAGTCGACAGGGAGGAGGAGAGACCCAGTACTTC.

The J gene is TRBJ1-1, the V gene TRBV19; D might be TRBD1 (5 bases). With 5 bases removed from V and 3 bases from J, the gap between germline ends came to 16 bases. CDR1 and CDR2 (germline): LNHDA, SQIVND (reference sequence). CDR3 length: 15 amino acids. CDR3 nucleotides: TGTGCCAGTAGTCCGGTCCGGGGCCGATACACTGAAGCTTTCTTT. Translated, it gives CASSPVRGRYTEAFF.

This clonotype was recorded at least ten times. The V and J genes are TRBV28 and TRBJ2-3; the match to TRBD2 covers 7 bases. Germline V lookup: CDR1 MDHEN, CDR2 SYDVKM. V lost 1 base, J lost 4 bases, and 5 bases stayed unmatched. This CDR3 is 15 amino acids long. CDR3 residues: CASSLFGGRSDTQYF. CDR3 nucleotide sequence: TGTGCCAGCAGTTTATTTGGCGGGAGATCAGATACGCAGTATTTT. Full variable domain (remainder filled in from reference TRBV28 and TRBJ2-3): DVKVTQSSRYLVKRTGEKVFLECVQDMDHENMFWYRQDPGLGLRLIYFSYDVKMKEKGDIPEGYSVSREKKERFSLILESASTNQTSMYLCASSLFGGRSDTQYFGPGTRLTVL.

This clonotype was counted many times. The rearrangement links TRBV2 to TRBJ2-5; D not resolved. V shed 5 bases and J shed 4 bases, with 2 bases lying between them. CDR1 and CDR2 from the germline V gene are SNHLY and FYNNEI. The CDR3 runs 10 residues. Written as DNA, the CDR3 is TGTGCCAGCAGTACAGAGACCCAGTACTTC. It codes for CASSTETQYF.

This clonotype was recorded at least ten times. The V gene is TRBV5-1, the J gene TRBJ2-7; TRBD2 aligns across 8 bases. With 9 bases clipped from V and 1 base from J, the junction kept 9 bases outside the gene matches. Per germline, CDR1 SGHRS and CDR2 YFSETQ. This CDR3 is built from 14 residues. The CDR3 is CANSSGPASYEQYF. DNA of the CDR3: TGCGCCAACTCTAGCGGGCCGGCGTCCTACGAGCAGTACTTC.

At least ten counts were recorded for this clonotype. The chain has TRBV3-1 and TRBJ1-2; D is unresolved. The CDR3 covers 11 residues. V lost 2 bases, J lost 8 bases, and 6 bases lay in between. The V gene's germline CDR1 is LGHDT and CDR2 YNNKEL (reference sequence). CDR3 in DNA: TGTGCCAGCAGCCAAACTACGGGCTACACCTTC. Translation gives CASSQTTGYTF.

This clonotype came up many times. The chain has TRBV20-1 and TRBJ2-1, with D possibly matching TRBD1 (7 bases). Looked up from germline, CDR1 is DFQATT and CDR2 is SNEGSKA (reference sequence). V lost 0 bases, J lost 4 bases, and 10 bases lay in between. The CDR3 covers 14 residues. The CDR3 bases are TGCAGTGCTAGAGATCCAGGGGGGTACAATGAGCAGTTCTTC. Protein: CSARDPGGYNEQFF.

This clonotype was seen repeatedly, ten times or more. The chain combines TRBV20-1 with TRBJ2-5, with D perhaps TRBD2 (5 bases). This CDR3 has 14 amino acids. The V end was cut by 3 bases, the J end by 4 bases, with 15 bases between. CDR1 and CDR2 (germline): DFQATT, SNEGSKA (reference sequence). CDR3 residues: CSARSRIAGETQYF. The DNA for the CDR3 is TGCAGTGCTAGGTCCCGGATCGCGGGAGAGACCCAGTACTTC.

There are many counts of this clonotype. This chain uses TRBV7-9 with TRBJ2-3, with D unresolved. V dropped 1 base and J dropped 0 bases, with 5 bases sitting between them. The CDR3 sequence is 14 residues long. The germline gives CDR1 SEHNR, CDR2 FQNEAQ (reference sequence). The CDR3 region has the DNA TGTGCCAGCAGCTTAGGACATAGCACAGATACGCAGTATTTT. This codes for CASSLGHSTDTQYF.

The chain recombines TRBV6-2 or TRBV6-3 with TRBJ2-3; 15 nucleotides match TRBD2. The germline V gene has CDR1 MNHEY and CDR2 SVGEGT. CDR3 length: 17 amino acids. V trimming: 5 bases; J trimming: 2 bases; junction bases outside the gene matches: 5. The CDR3 protein is CASSHGTSGGPTDTQYF. The CDR3 coding sequence is TGTGCCAGCAGTCACGGGACTAGCGGGGGGCCCACAGATACGCAGTATTTT.

This clonotype was detected ten times or more. The V and J genes are TRBV29-1 and TRBJ2-1, with 11 bases identical to TRBD2. CDR1 and CDR2 from the germline V gene are SQVTM and ANQGSEA. This CDR3 comprises 18 residues. The ends lost 4 bases at V and 6 bases at J; junction bases unmatched: 17. CDR3 nucleotide sequence: TGCAGCGTTGTTCTGGGACTTAGCGGGAGGGCCGGGGGCAATGAGCAGTTCTTC. Translation gives CSVVLGLSGRAGGNEQFF.